Below, 3 T cell receptor beta chains from the same sample are listed, as sequenced in a study of cytomegalovirus exposure and HLA in healthy donors. The PCR employed 60 Vbeta primers together with 13 Jbeta primers. The table came from immunoSEQ multiplex PCR; TCRdb's copy has only in-frame clones and leaves some out. The table lists about 130,000 clones, approximately 84% of them singletons. The sample consisted of PBMCs. The receptors were sampled from a woman aged 35 to 49 in good health and CMV-seronegative.

V usage is TRBV7-3 and J usage is TRBJ2-3, with 9 bases lining up with TRBD2. CDR1 is SGHTA and CDR2 is FQGTGA in the germline V gene. The CDR3 sequence is 20 residues long. Trimming took 2 bases from V and 4 from J; bases not matched to a gene: 19. The CDR3 nucleotides read TGTGCCAGCAGCTTAGTAGCGGGAGCTTTCTACTCCACGCACCCAGATACGCAGTATTTT. Amino acids: CASSLVAGAFYSTHPDTQYF.

The genes are TRBV29-1 and TRBJ1-1, with TRBD1 as a possible D gene (6 bases). V lost 7 bases to trimming and J lost 3 bases, with 15 bases between them. The length of the CDR3 is 13 residues. From germline, CDR1 is SQVTM and CDR2 ANQGSEA. The CDR3 sequence is CSARQVRDTEAFF. In DNA, the CDR3 is TGCAGCGCCCGACAGGTCCGAGACACTGAAGCTTTCTTT.

The rearrangement joins TRBV18 to TRBJ1-3; 8 bases line up with TRBD1. Germline-derived CDR1 and CDR2 are KGHSH and LQKENI. Trimming removed 4 bases from V and 0 bases from J; junction bases left unmatched: 11. The CDR3 loop spans 18 amino acids. The CDR3 sequence is CASSQTMGQAISGNTIYF. The CDR3 DNA follows: TGTGCCAGCTCACAAACTATGGGACAGGCGATCTCTGGAAACACCATATATTTT.